The 2 T cell receptor beta chains reported below all come from one sample, sequenced in a study of cytomegalovirus exposure and HLA in healthy donors. The PCR made use of 60 Vbeta and 13 Jbeta primers. Clones were read by immunoSEQ multiplex PCR, and TCRdb kept only the in-frame ones, dropping some. The top ten hold more than 6% of the sample, which has roughly 190,000 clones, around 80% seen once. The sample comprised PBMCs. The receptor set was obtained from a man aged 40-55 years in good health and CMV-seropositive.

The gene calls are TRBV9 and TRBJ2-3, with 7 nucleotides matching TRBD2. The CDR3 extends over 17 amino acids. The V gene end was trimmed by 2 bases and the J gene end by 0 bases; junction bases not matched to a gene: 9. CDR1 SGDLS and CDR2 YYNGEE come from the germline V gene. The CDR3 is CASSVVPGGSSTDTQYF. In DNA form, the CDR3 reads TGTGCCAGCAGCGTCGTCCCCGGGGGGTCTAGCACAGATACGCAGTATTTT.

The chain combines TRBV28 with TRBJ1-2; TRBD1 agrees at 9 bases. The CDR3 totals 14 residues. Germline V gives CDR1 MDHEN, CDR2 SYDVKM. V dropped 4 bases and J dropped 9; count of bases not matched to a gene: 9. CDR3 nucleotides: TGTGCCAGCAGTTCTCTGGGACAGGGTATAAGCTACACCTTC. Amino acid sequence: CASSSLGQGISYTF.